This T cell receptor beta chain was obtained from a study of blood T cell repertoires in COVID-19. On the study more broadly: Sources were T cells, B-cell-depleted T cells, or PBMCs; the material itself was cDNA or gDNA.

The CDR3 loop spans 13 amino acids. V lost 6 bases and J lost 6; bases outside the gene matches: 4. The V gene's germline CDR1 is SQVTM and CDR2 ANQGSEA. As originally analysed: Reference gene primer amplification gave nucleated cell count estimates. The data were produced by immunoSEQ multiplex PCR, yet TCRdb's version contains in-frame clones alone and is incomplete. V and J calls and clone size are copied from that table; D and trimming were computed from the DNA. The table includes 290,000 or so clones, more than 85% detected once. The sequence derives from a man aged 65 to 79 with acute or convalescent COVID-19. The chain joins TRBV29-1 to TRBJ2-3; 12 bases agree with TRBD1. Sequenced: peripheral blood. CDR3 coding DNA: TGCAGCGTCGGGGACAGGGGGCATGATACGCAGTATTTT. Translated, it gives CSVGDRGHDTQYF.